What follows are 13 T cell receptor beta chains derived from one specimen sequenced in a study of response to subunit inactivated influenza vaccine. TCRdb processed the RT-PCR reads anew with MiXCR; each CDR3 protein has one entry. This table has roughly 790,000 distinct CDR3 sequences, 21% appearing once. The source material was PBMCs from blood, sampled more than 4 days after vaccination. The receptors come from a man aged 45 to 65 who received an inactivated influenza vaccine.

This chain connects TRBV6-1 to TRBJ2-7; 8 bases match TRBD2. The trim removed 8 bases at V and 2 bases at J, leaving 8 bases unmatched. The CDR3 runs 14 residues. Germline CDR1 and CDR2: MNHNS and SASEGT. The CDR3 is CASALTSGTYEQYF. The CDR3 bases are TGTGCCAGCGCGCTCACTAGCGGAACCTACGAGCAGTACTTC.

In its sample, this clonotype was seen a few times. The chain recombines TRBV11-2 with TRBJ2-3; D not certain. Germline V lookup: CDR1 SGHAT, CDR2 FQNNGV. Trimming shortened V by 0 bases and J by 4 bases, and 11 bases separated the two germline ends. The CDR3 is 15 amino acids. The DNA of the CDR3 is TGTGCCAGCAGCTTAGAGTCCAGGCCCCCAGATACGCAGTATTTT. Amino acids: CASSLESRPPDTQYF.

This clonotype was seen a handful of times. V usage is TRBV20-1 and J usage is TRBJ2-3; the match to TRBD2 covers 8 bases. With 3 bases clipped from V and 3 bases from J, the junction kept 5 bases outside the gene matches. The germline V gene has CDR1 DFQATT and CDR2 SNEGSKA (reference sequence). This CDR3 has 14 residues. The CDR3 nucleotides read TGCAGTGCTAGTGCGGGAGGAAATACAGATACGCAGTATTTT. Protein: CSASAGGNTDTQYF.

This clonotype was detected only a few times. V gene TRBV29-1 combines with J gene TRBJ2-7; tentative D call: TRBD2 (5 bases). The CDR3 runs to 12 residues. V dropped 4 bases and J dropped 3 bases, with 10 bases sitting between them. Per germline, CDR1 SQVTM and CDR2 ANQGSEA. CDR3 loop: CSVASPFYEQYF. DNA for the CDR3: TGCAGCGTTGCTAGCCCGTTCTACGAGCAGTACTTC.

This clonotype was picked up a small number of times. V usage is TRBV6-5 and J usage is TRBJ2-1; 10 bases map to TRBD2. V gave up 2 bases and J gave up 4 bases; unmatched junction bases: 2. Germline V gene data show CDR1 as MNHEY and CDR2 as SVGAGI. The CDR3 is 15 amino acids. The CDR3: CASSYRTSGYNEQFF. In nucleotides, the CDR3 is TGTGCCAGCAGTTACAGGACTAGCGGTTACAATGAGCAGTTCTTC.

V usage is TRBV3-1 and J usage is TRBJ2-1; no firm D call. This CDR3 has 15 amino acids. V lost 4 bases, J lost 2 bases, and 12 bases lay in between. Per the germline V gene, CDR1 is LGHDT and CDR2 is YNNKEL (reference sequence). The DNA for the CDR3 is TGTGCCAGCAGCCTAGAATTGGAGCCCTACAATGAGCAGTTCTTC. Translation: CASSLELEPYNEQFF.

The table lists this clonotype with a few counts. The genes are TRBV20-1 and TRBJ2-7; TRBD1 matches at 7 bases. After removal of 6 bases from V and 8 bases from J, the junction contained 19 bases not matched to a gene. Germline assignment: CDR1 DFQATT and CDR2 SNEGSKA (reference sequence). The CDR3 runs to 15 residues. This chain's CDR3 is CSAMVYRGSLWQQYF. In DNA, the CDR3 is TGCAGTGCAATGGTATACAGGGGCTCCCTTTGGCAGCAGTACTTC.

This clonotype was recorded a few times. V and J are TRBV29-1 and TRBJ2-2, with TRBD2 as a possible D gene (5 bases). The CDR3 covers 14 residues. Trimming took off 6 bases at V and 2 bases at J, with 13 bases between the two ends. The germline gives CDR1 SQVTM, CDR2 ANQGSEA. The CDR3, as DNA: TGCAGCGTAGCGGACTCCTCCAACACCGGGGAGCTGTTTTTT. It is translated as CSVADSSNTGELFF.

This clonotype was found many times. The chain couples TRBV28 to TRBJ2-5; the match to TRBD1 covers 9 bases. V lost 3 bases and J lost 3; bases outside the gene matches: 14. The CDR3 is 18 amino acids. CDR1 MDHEN and CDR2 SYDVKM come from the germline V gene. CDR3 amino acids: CASSFPLLLTGGEETQYF. Written as DNA, the CDR3 is TGTGCCAGCAGTTTCCCCCTTCTGCTGACAGGGGGTGAAGAGACCCAGTACTTC.

The chain is built from TRBV28 and TRBJ2-1, with TRBD1 matching 7 bases. The V segment lost 5 bases and the J segment 7 bases; nucleotides outside the gene matches: 5. Germline CDR1 is MDHEN and CDR2 is SYDVKM. The CDR3 extends over 13 amino acids. The CDR3 region is CASSPSGQNEQFF. For the CDR3, the DNA is TGTGCCAGCAGTCCCTCGGGACAGAATGAGCAGTTCTTC. The full variable domain, rest sourced from reference TRBV28 and TRBJ2-1, is DVKVTQSSRYLVKRTGEKVFLECVQDMDHENMFWYRQDPGLGLRLIYFSYDVKMKEKGDIPEGYSVSREKKERFSLILESASTNQTSMYLCASSPSGQNEQFFGPGTRLTVL.

This chain links TRBV7-9 with TRBJ2-1; D gene ambiguous. Germline-derived CDR1 and CDR2 are SEHNR and FQNEAQ (reference sequence). This CDR3 region has 14 residues. Between the trimmed V and J ends, which lost 5 bases and 6 bases, there was a span of 14 bases. The CDR3 DNA reads TGTGCCAGCAGCCATAGGACCTCTGGCAATGAGCAGTTCTTC. Translating it yields CASSHRTSGNEQFF.

This sequence joins TRBV19 and TRBJ2-1; no definite D call. The V end was cut by 3 bases, the J end by 7 bases, with 10 bases between. CDR1 is LNHDA, CDR2 SQIVND, per germline (reference sequence). This CDR3 has 13 amino acids. The CDR3 nucleotides are TGTGCCAGTAGTATCTTGTTTGGGAATGAGCAGTTCTTC. Translation gives CASSILFGNEQFF.

The chain has TRBV6-2 or TRBV6-3 and TRBJ1-6; weak D call: TRBD1 (6 bases). Germline V CDR1 and CDR2: MNHEY, SVGEGT. There are 15 residues in the CDR3. V dropped 6 bases and J dropped 6 bases, with 15 bases sitting between them. Here the CDR3 DNA reads TGTGCCAGCAGCCGTGACAGGTCTTTTAATTCACCCCTCCACTTT. It is translated as CASSRDRSFNSPLHF.